This entry features one TCR beta chain sequence. As yet, its antigen is unknown. The source of the sample is a study of beta chain features in type 1 diabetes. General observations from the study: VDJ junctions sequenced from type 1 diabetes patients showed fewer insertions and more deletions. It was among patients, rather than healthy donors, that naive, central memory and Treg TCRB repertoires appeared more similar. When Type 1 diabetes patients were examined, their TCRB CDR3s proved moderately but significantly shorter in all four CD4+ subsets.

cDNA synthesis used the whole RNA isolate, giving expressed TCRB sequences. Profiling relied on immunoSEQ multiplex PCR, and the TCRdb table lists in-frame clones only, not all of them. Seen here are a few hundred thousand clones, around 12% observed once, and the top ten hold 0.0095% to 0.013%. The CDR3 is 13 residues long. J gave up 10 bases and V 7 bases, and 9 bases lay outside the gene matches. CDR1 and CDR2 from the germline V gene are SGHAT and FQNNGV. The material sequenced was naive CD4+ T cells from blood. The chain carries TRBV11-2 and TRBJ2-1; 8 bases align to TRBD2. The TCR originated in a young woman with type 1 diabetes. The CDR3: CASTKKRGREQFF. CDR3 bases: TGTGCCAGCACCAAAAAGCGGGGGCGAGAGCAGTTCTTC.